The 6 T cell receptor beta chains given below trace back to one sample, sequenced in a study of blood T cell repertoires in COVID-19. Clones were read by immunoSEQ multiplex PCR, and TCRdb kept only the in-frame ones, dropping some. The data contain a few hundred thousand clones, roughly 87% of them singletons. The sample comprised PBMCs or T cells enriched from blood (not recorded which). These receptors all come from a woman in her 30s who had recovered from COVID-19.

The rearrangement links TRBV2 to TRBJ1-1; maybe TRBD1 (5 bases). CDR3 length equals 17 residues. The V end lost 8 bases, the J end lost 1 base, and 23 bases lay between the germline ends. In germline, CDR1 is SNHLY, CDR2 FYNNEI. CDR3 in amino acids: CASPRAWGSLGNTEAFF. The CDR3 bases are TGTGCCAGCCCAAGAGCGTGGGGCTCCCTGGGGAACACTGAAGCTTTCTTT.

The V and J genes are TRBV5-4 and TRBJ1-6, with TRBD1 identical over 12 bases. The germline gives CDR1 SGHNT, CDR2 YYREEE (reference sequence). The CDR3 has 14 amino acids. V was pared by 4 bases and J by 10 bases, with 3 bases of the junction left unmatched. The CDR3 loop reads CASSPGTGGSPLHF. The CDR3 coding sequence is TGTGCCAGCAGCCCCGGGACAGGGGGCTCACCCCTCCACTTT.

The chain recombines TRBV5-1 with TRBJ1-4; unclear D gene. Trimming removed 1 base at V and 7 bases at J, with 11 bases between. In germline, CDR1 is SGHRS, CDR2 YFSETQ. This CDR3 contains 14 residues. Here the CDR3 reads CASSLTASGEKLFF. The CDR3 DNA is TGCGCCAGCAGCTTGACCGCGAGCGGTGAAAAACTGTTTTTT.

The chain is built from TRBV28 and TRBJ2-1; 9 bases match TRBD2. This CDR3 comprises 16 residues. Germline CDR1 and CDR2: MDHEN and SYDVKM. Germline trimming cut 6 bases from V and 9 bases from J; bases unmatched to any gene: 15. CDR3 coding DNA: TGTGCCAGCAGCGGAGGGGTGCTGGGACTAGCAAGTGAGCAGTTCTTC. Translation gives CASSGGVLGLASEQFF.

Many counts were recorded for this clone. The chain carries TRBV10-3 and TRBJ2-7; 7 bases are a match to TRBD1. This CDR3 has 15 amino acids. CDR1 and CDR2 from the germline V gene are ENHRY and SYGVKD. The junction had 10 bases not matched to a gene; V was cut back by 5 bases and J by 3 bases. The CDR3 protein is CAISPGQEAHYEQYF. The CDR3 bases are TGTGCCATCAGTCCCGGACAGGAAGCGCACTACGAGCAGTACTTC.

Of note for this clone: Other DNA sequences of this sample code for an identical CDR3. The chain couples TRBV30 to TRBJ1-5, with D possibly being TRBD1 (6 bases). Germline CDR1 is GTSNPN and CDR2 is SVGIG (reference sequence). Between the trimmed V and J ends, which lost 0 bases and 7 bases, there was a span of 10 bases. The CDR3 runs 13 residues. The CDR3 spells CAWSVGGEQPQHF. The CDR3 nucleotides are TGTGCCTGGAGTGTAGGGGGAGAACAGCCCCAGCATTTT.